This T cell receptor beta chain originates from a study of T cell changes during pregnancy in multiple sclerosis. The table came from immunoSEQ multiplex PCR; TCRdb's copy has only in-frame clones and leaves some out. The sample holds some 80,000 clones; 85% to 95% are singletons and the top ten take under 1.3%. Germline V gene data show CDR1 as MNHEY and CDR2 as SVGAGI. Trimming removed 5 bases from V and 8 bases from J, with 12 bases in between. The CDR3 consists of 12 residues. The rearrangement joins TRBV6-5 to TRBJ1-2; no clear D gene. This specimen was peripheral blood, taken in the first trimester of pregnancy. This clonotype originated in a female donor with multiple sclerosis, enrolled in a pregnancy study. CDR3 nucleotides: TGTGCCAGCAGTCGGGAACAGATGGGCTACACCTTC. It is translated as CASSREQMGYTF.